This TCR beta chain was observed in a study of shared clonotypes between healthy human individuals. Whole-study context: Two women and a few men aged 18 to 49 made up the donors.

This CDR3 spans 13 amino acids. Trimming left V 3 bases short and J 4 bases short, with 9 bases between. Germline CDR1 reads SEHNR; CDR2 reads FQNEAQ (reference sequence). Adult Caucasians living in Nashville, Tennessee made up all of the donors. CD4+ cells yielded CD45RA+ naive and CD45RA-negative memory subsets. Assay used: immunoSEQ multiplex PCR; TCRdb lists only in-frame clones, some missing. The sample records about 2 million clones, 85% to 95% being singletons. The sample comprised naive CD4+ T cells sorted from blood. Sample subset: CD45RA+ positively selected. This receptor was taken from a man between 18 and 29 years old in good health. The chain joins TRBV7-9 to TRBJ1-1; D gene ambiguous. CDR3 protein: CASSFGYGTEAFF. In DNA form, the CDR3 reads TGTGCCAGCAGCTTTGGGTATGGCACTGAAGCTTTCTTT. The variable domain in full, completed from reference TRBV7-9 and TRBJ1-1, reads DTGVSQNPRHKITKRGQNVTFRCDPISEHNRLYWYRQTLGQGPEFLTYFQNEAQLEKSRLLSDRFSAERPKGSFSTLEIQRTEQGDSAMYLCASSFGYGTEAFFGQGTRLTVV.